Listed below are T cell receptor beta chains from one sample, sequenced in a study of T cells in Graves' hyperthyroidism and ophthalmopathy. Each CDR3 protein is one row after TCRdb ran MiXCR on the multiplex PCR reads. The table records about 360,000 distinct CDR3 sequences, about 13% of them present only once. The specimen sequenced was blood. The receptors were gathered from a woman aged 18-35 years with Graves' hyperthyroidism. The CDR3 runs from the conserved cysteine through the conserved F or W. A D gene is named only where the DNA matches it firmly. Where a row states a size, it is once, few, many or the class of an expanded clone; other rows omit it.

J gene	D gene	clone size	V gene	CDR3 DNA	CDR3 protein
TRBJ2-1	TRBD2	many	TRBV20-1	TGCAGTGCTAGAGGATCTGTACTAGCGGACAATGAGCAGTTCTTC	CSARGSVLADNEQFF
TRBJ2-3	TRBD2	many	TRBV28	TGTGCCAGCAGTTTCACGGGACTAGTGGCCCCAGATACGCAGTATTTT	CASSFTGLVAPDTQYF
TRBJ2-2	.	.	TRBV7-2	TGTGCCAGCACCGTTATCGGGGGAGCGTACACCGGGGAGCTGTTTTTT	CASTVIGGAYTGELFF
TRBJ2-3	.	.	TRBV9	TGTGCCAGCAGCCGTCGGGGGACAGATACGCAGTATTTT	CASSRRGTDTQYF
TRBJ2-1	TRBD2	many	TRBV20-1	TGCAGTGCGACGACTAGCGGGGGGGCCGGCAATGAGCAGTTCTTC	CSATTSGGAGNEQFF
TRBJ1-1	.	many	TRBV28	TGTGCCAGCAGTTTTCCCTCAGGGGCCCCTGACACTGAAGCTTTCTTT	CASSFPSGAPDTEAFF
TRBJ2-7	.	many	TRBV28	TGTGCCAGCAGTAGTGCCGTCTACGAGCAGTACTTC	CASSSAVYEQYF
TRBJ2-2	TRBD1	many	TRBV12-3/TRBV12-4	TGTGCCAGCAGTCTTTGGACAGGGCTGACCCCGACCCACCGAGGCGGGGAGCTGTTTTTT	CASSLWTGLTPTHRGGELFF
TRBJ2-5	.	many	TRBV18	TGTGCCAGCTCACCACCTGGGACTTCAGGGATGGAGACCCAGTACTTC	CASSPPGTSGMETQYF
TRBJ1-1	.	few	TRBV4-1	TGCGCCAGCAGCCAAGCGGACCTTATGAACACTGAAGCTTTCTTT	CASSQADLMNTEAFF
TRBJ1-5	.	many	TRBV19	TGTGCCAGTAGCGGGACATTCAATCAGCCCCAGCATTTT	CASSGTFNQPQHF
TRBJ2-5	.	many	TRBV6-1	TGTGCCAGCAGTTACGGACGGGGGGAGACCCAGTACTTC	CASSYGRGETQYF